Sequencing of this T cell receptor beta chain was carried out in a study of cytomegalovirus exposure and HLA in healthy donors. Concerning this clone itself: Its antigen is as yet unknown.

The CDR3 loop spans 13 amino acids. The germline V gene has CDR1 SGHRS and CDR2 YFSETQ. Trimming removed 4 bases at V and 8 bases at J, with 15 bases between. It was with 60 Vbeta and 13 Jbeta primers that the PCR ran. Assay: immunoSEQ multiplex PCR; the TCRdb copy retains only in-frame clones and omits some. Of about 100,000 clones listed, about 81% are singletons. Study results and caveats: Analyzed later, most CMV-associated TCR beta chains appeared HLA-restricted. A later look showed TCR association rates differing by HLA locus, highest for DRB1 and lowest for HLA-C. Further analysis was carried out later, and it showed several of the most significant clusters appearing linked to common viral pathogens.

This TCR derives from a man aged 40-49 years in good health and CMV-seropositive. This chain links TRBV5-1 with TRBJ1-2; D perhaps matches TRBD1 (6 bases). Material for sequencing was PBMCs. This CDR3 reads CASSGGQLGGYTF. CDR3 sequence (DNA): TGCGCCAGCAGCGGCGGACAGTTGGGCGGCTACACCTTC.